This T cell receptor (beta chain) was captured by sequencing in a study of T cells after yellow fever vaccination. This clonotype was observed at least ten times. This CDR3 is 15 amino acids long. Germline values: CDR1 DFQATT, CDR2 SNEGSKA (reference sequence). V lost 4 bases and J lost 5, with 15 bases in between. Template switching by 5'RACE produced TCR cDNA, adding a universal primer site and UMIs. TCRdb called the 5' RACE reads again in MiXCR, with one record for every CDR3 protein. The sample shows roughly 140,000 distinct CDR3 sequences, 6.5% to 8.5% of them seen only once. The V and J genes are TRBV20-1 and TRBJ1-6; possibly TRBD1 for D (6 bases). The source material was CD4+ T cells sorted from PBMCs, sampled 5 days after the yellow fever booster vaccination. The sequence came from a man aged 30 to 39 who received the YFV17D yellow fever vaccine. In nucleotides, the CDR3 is TGCAGTGCTACCGGAGCCAGGGGAAATAATTCACCCCTCCACTTT. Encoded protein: CSATGARGNNSPLHF.